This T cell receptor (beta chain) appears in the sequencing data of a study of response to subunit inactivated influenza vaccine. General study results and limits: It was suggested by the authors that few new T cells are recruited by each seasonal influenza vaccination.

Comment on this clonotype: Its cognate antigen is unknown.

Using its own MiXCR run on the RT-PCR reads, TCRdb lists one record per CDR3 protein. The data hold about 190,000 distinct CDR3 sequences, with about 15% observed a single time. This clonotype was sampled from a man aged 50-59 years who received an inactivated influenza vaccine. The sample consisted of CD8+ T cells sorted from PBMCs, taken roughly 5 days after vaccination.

The DNA for the CDR3 is TGTGCCAGCAGTCCCCGCGGAGGGCCAAATTCCTACGAGCAGTACTTC. Translated: CASSPRGGPNSYEQYF. The genes are TRBV28 and TRBJ2-7, with D possibly TRBD2 on 6 matching bases. This CDR3 contains 16 residues. V lost 5 bases, J lost 1 base, and 18 bases lay in between. The germline CDR1 and CDR2 sequences are MDHEN and SYDVKM.